This TCR beta chain was captured by sequencing in a study of T-cell memory formation after mild COVID-19. Whole-study context: For the most part, TCR clusters were specific to one donor. Findings and caveats of the study: CD4+ contracting clones lay mainly in CM and EM, CD8+ ones in EMRA.

It was 5'RACE with constant-segment primers that produced the TCR alpha and TCR beta cDNA libraries, which carried sample barcodes and UMIs. TCRdb reprocessed the 5' RACE reads via MiXCR and lists one record per CDR3 protein. The repertoire holds about 470,000 distinct CDR3 sequences, with around a quarter as singletons. This clonotype showed up just once. Its matching antigen is unknown. This CDR3 is 13 amino acids long. V was clipped by 1 base and J by 6 bases, with 10 bases between them. Germline CDR1 is LNHNV and CDR2 is YYDKDF (reference sequence). Sequencing was done on a sample of PBMCs or a T cell subset sorted from them (not recorded which). J is TRBJ2-7 and V is TRBV15; no definite D call. This clonotype was obtained from an adult woman who had mild COVID-19 (a few samples of this study predate the infection). Cell type and time point are not known. CDR3 sequence reads: CATSRVPRSEQYF. The CDR3 DNA sequence: TGTGCCACCAGCAGAGTCCCCCGAAGCGAGCAGTACTTC. The variable domain in full, completed from reference TRBV15 and TRBJ2-7, reads DAMVIQNPRYQVTQFGKPVTLSCSQTLNHNVMYWYQQKSSQAPKLLFHYYDKDFNNEADTPDNFQSRRPNTSFCFLDIRSPGLGDTAMYLCATSRVPRSEQYFGPGTRLTVT.